The 30 T cell receptor beta chains below all came from one sample that was sequenced in a study of blood T cell repertoires in COVID-19. Using immunoSEQ multiplex PCR, the repertoire was profiled, and TCRdb retains in-frame clones only, with some absent. The sample contains fewer than 40,000 clones, approximately 90% of which appear only once. Sample: peripheral blood. Receptor source: a human donor in a cohort sampled during active COVID-19.

This sequence joins TRBV10-3 and TRBJ1-6, with unresolved D. In germline, CDR1 is ENHRY, CDR2 SYGVKD. The CDR3 loop spans 14 amino acids. V dropped 6 bases and J dropped 13 bases, with 19 bases sitting between them. The CDR3, as DNA: TGTGCCATCAGCAGAGAGAGGGCCTCCAGCCCCCTCCACTTT. This translates into CAISRERASSPLHF.

The chain joins TRBV7-2 to TRBJ2-5; 7 bases are a match to TRBD2. The CDR3 extends over 13 amino acids. Germline trimming cut 5 bases from V and 2 bases from J; bases unmatched to any gene: 2. Germline-derived CDR1 and CDR2 are SGHTA and FQGNSA. The CDR3 DNA is TGTGCCAGCAGCGGGGGACTACAAGAGACCCAGTACTTC. Its protein is CASSGGLQETQYF.

The chain employs TRBV9 and TRBJ2-5, with 10 positions matching TRBD2. The trim removed 4 bases at V and 2 bases at J, leaving 5 bases unmatched. Per the germline V gene, CDR1 is SGDLS and CDR2 is YYNGEE. This CDR3 has 15 residues. The CDR3 loop reads CASSTQLAGQETQYF. As DNA, the CDR3 is TGTGCCAGCAGCACCCAACTAGCGGGGCAAGAGACCCAGTACTTC.

The genes are TRBV29-1 and TRBJ1-2; 9 bases are a match to TRBD1. J was trimmed by 8 bases and V by 5 bases; bases with no gene match: 9. Germline assignment: CDR1 SQVTM and CDR2 ANQGSEA. The CDR3 consists of 13 residues. DNA for the CDR3: TGCAGCGTTTCAACCGGGACAGGGTTCGGCTACACCTTC. Its translation is CSVSTGTGFGYTF. Variable domain in full (rest from reference TRBV29-1 and TRBJ1-2): SAVISQKPSRDICQRGTSLTIQCQVDSQVTMMFWYRQQPGQSLTLIATANQGSEATYESGFVIDKFPISRPNLTFSTLTVSNMSPEDSSIYLCSVSTGTGFGYTFGSGTRLTVV.

The chain uses TRBV5-6 and TRBJ1-1; no clear D gene. Trimming removed 0 bases from V and 7 bases from J, with 7 bases in between. The CDR3 loop spans 12 amino acids. Germline lookup yields CDR1 SGHDT and CDR2 YYEEEE. The CDR3 coding sequence is TGTGCCAGCAGCTTGGAACAGATTGAAGCTTTCTTT. The encoded protein is CASSLEQIEAFF.

The rearrangement uses TRBV5-5 and TRBJ2-2; 7 bases fit TRBD1. CDR1 is SGHKS and CDR2 is YYEKEE in the germline V gene (reference sequence). The CDR3 covers 14 residues. With V trimmed by 5 bases and J by 3 bases, 4 bases remained unmatched. CDR3 region: CASSPTGDTGELFF. In nucleotides, the CDR3 is TGTGCCAGCAGTCCAACAGGGGACACCGGGGAGCTGTTTTTT.

This clone is medium-sized within its sample. The V and J genes are TRBV11-1 and TRBJ2-5; 8 bases line up with TRBD2. Per germline, CDR1 SGHAT and CDR2 FQDESV (reference sequence). Trimming cost V 3 bases and J 2 bases; bases outside gene matches: 5. The CDR3 has 15 residues. CDR3 residues: CASSFTLAGQETQYF. CDR3 bases: TGTGCCAGCAGCTTTACCCTAGCGGGTCAAGAGACCCAGTACTTC.

The chain links TRBV5-4 to TRBJ2-1; 7 positions agree with TRBD2. This CDR3 region has 14 residues. J lost 6 bases, V lost 4 bases, and 7 bases had no gene match. Per the germline V gene, CDR1 is SGHNT and CDR2 is YYREEE (reference sequence). As DNA, the CDR3 is TGTGCCAGCAGCCCGCCAGCGGGGTCCAATGAGCAGTTCTTC. Its protein product is CASSPPAGSNEQFF.

This clone is a singleton in its sample. A junction boundary mismatches the germline segment, possibly from a read error. The chain couples TRBV7-7 to TRBJ2-2; D could derive from TRBD1 or TRBD2 (7 bases each). This CDR3 is built from 18 residues. CDR1 and CDR2 (germline): SSHAT, FNYEAQ (reference sequence). Here the CDR3 reads CASSLAGSGTASAGELFF. Here the CDR3 DNA reads TGTGCTAGCAGCTTAGCGGGCTCTGGGACAGCCTCGGCCGGGGAGCTGTTTTTT.

The genes are TRBV30 and TRBJ1-2; 7 bases align to TRBD1. CDR1 is GTSNPN, CDR2 SVGIG, per germline (reference sequence). CDR3 size: 13 residues. V lost 3 bases, J lost 6 bases, and 7 bases stayed unmatched. The DNA of the CDR3 is TGTGCCTGGAGCCGAGAAGGGACAGATGGCTACACCTTC. This sequence encodes CAWSREGTDGYTF.

This chain links TRBV12-3 or TRBV12-4 with TRBJ2-5; D remains ambiguous. The V and J ends lost 8 bases and 4 bases respectively, with 8 bases between them. The CDR3 runs to 11 residues. Written as DNA, the CDR3 is TGTGCCAGCCAAATTTCAGAGACCCAGTACTTC. It is translated as CASQISETQYF.

The rearrangement links TRBV5-8 to TRBJ2-1, with D perhaps matching TRBD1 (6 bases). V lost 2 bases to trimming and J lost 4 bases, with 7 bases between them. The CDR3 spans 13 residues. The V gene's germline CDR1 is SGHTS and CDR2 YDEGEE. The CDR3 sequence is CASSLQGYNEQFF. The CDR3 region has the DNA TGTGCCAGCAGCTTACAGGGATACAATGAGCAGTTCTTC.

The CDR3 reads CASSQQGLSYEQYV. The CDR3 DNA reads TGTGCCAGCTCTCAACAGGGATTGTCCTACGAGCAGTACGTC. The chain is built from TRBV28 and TRBJ2-7, with a tentative D call TRBD1 (6 bases). Germline CDR1 reads MDHEN; CDR2 reads SYDVKM. Trimming removed 8 bases at V and 1 base at J, with 15 bases between. The CDR3 length is 14 residues.

The chain has TRBV19 and TRBJ1-3, with TRBD1 matching over 7 bases. There are 16 residues in the CDR3. Per germline, CDR1 LNHDA and CDR2 SQIVND (reference sequence). V trimming: 2 bases; J trimming: 1 base; junction bases outside the gene matches: 5. CDR3 DNA sequence: TGTGCCAGTAGTATATCCCCGGGACAGTCTGGAAACACCATATATTTT. Encoded protein: CASSISPGQSGNTIYF.

This chain links TRBV7-2 with TRBJ1-2; 9 nucleotides align to TRBD1. The V segment lost 5 bases and the J segment 5 bases; nucleotides outside the gene matches: 9. CDR3 length: 15 residues. The germline CDR1 and CDR2 sequences are SGHTA and FQGNSA. The CDR3 DNA reads TGTGCCAGCAGCCCCCGGACAGGGGAGGCGTATGGCTACACCTTC. It specifies CASSPRTGEAYGYTF.

The V gene is TRBV28, the J gene TRBJ1-1, with a possible D match to TRBD1 (5 bases). The CDR3 is 15 residues long. Per the germline V gene, CDR1 is MDHEN and CDR2 is SYDVKM. Trimming removed 2 bases from V and 5 bases from J, with 15 bases in between. For the CDR3, the DNA is TGTGCCAGCAGTTTAAGCCAGGGAGGGTCAACTGAAGCTTTCTTT. It translates to CASSLSQGGSTEAFF. The complete variable domain, with remaining parts taken from reference TRBV28 and TRBJ1-1, reads DVKVTQSSRYLVKRTGEKVFLECVQDMDHENMFWYRQDPGLGLRLIYFSYDVKMKEKGDIPEGYSVSREKKERFSLILESASTNQTSMYLCASSLSQGGSTEAFFGQGTRLTVV.

This clone came up once. The chain carries TRBV6-6 and TRBJ1-1, with D possibly being TRBD1 (5 bases). This CDR3 comprises 15 residues. Deletions cut 7 bases from V and 1 base from J, with 16 bases between. Germline CDR1 is MNHNY and CDR2 is SVGAGI (reference sequence). CDR3 bases: TGTGCCAGCACCATACCGGGGGTGGAGAACACTGAAGCTTTCTTT. Its protein product is CASTIPGVENTEAFF.

The chain is built from TRBV9 and TRBJ1-1; D is unresolved. The CDR3 runs 12 residues. Germline-derived CDR1 and CDR2 are SGDLS and YYNGEE. Trimming took off 3 bases at V and 9 bases at J, with 12 bases between the two ends. The CDR3 reads CASSASDTKAFF. The CDR3 DNA sequence: TGTGCCAGCAGCGCCTCAGACACAAAAGCTTTCTTT. Combining the CDR3 with reference TRBV9 and TRBJ1-1 gives the whole variable domain DSGVTQTPKHLITATGQRVTLRCSPRSGDLSVYWYQQSLDQGLQFLIQYYNGEERAKGNILERFSAQQFPDLHSELNLSSLELGDSALYFCASSASDTKAFFGQGTRLTVV.

The chain carries TRBV3-1 (or the pseudogene TRBV3-2) and TRBJ1-2; TRBD1 is a possible D gene (5 bases). Trimming shortened V by 4 bases and J by 8 bases, and 14 bases separated the two germline ends. The CDR3 totals 13 residues. From germline, CDR1 is LGHDT and CDR2 YNNKEL (reference sequence). The CDR3 reads CASSPARGGGYTF. CDR3 nucleotide sequence: TGTGCCAGCAGCCCAGCTAGGGGTGGCGGCTACACCTTC.

The chain has TRBV28 and TRBJ2-5; possible D gene TRBD1, 5 bases. The CDR3 has 12 amino acids. CDR1 and CDR2 from the germline V gene are MDHEN and SYDVKM. Trimming shortened V by 4 bases and J by 3 bases, and 6 bases separated the two germline ends. CDR3 sequence reads: CASSSTEETQYF. CDR3 DNA: TGTGCCAGCAGTTCGACAGAAGAGACCCAGTACTTC.

CDR3 nucleotide sequence: TGTGCCAGCAGCCAAGATGGAACCGGGACAGCCCCTGGGGCCAACGTCCTGACTTTC. Encoded protein: CASSQDGTGTAPGANVLTF. The chain has TRBV14 and TRBJ2-6; 7 nucleotides match TRBD1. Per germline, CDR1 SGHDN and CDR2 FVKESK. There are 19 residues in the CDR3. Losses at the gene ends were 0 bases for V and 2 bases for J; bases not matched to a gene: 10.

The rearrangement uses TRBV7-6 and TRBJ2-3; possible D gene TRBD1, 5 bases. This CDR3 has 12 amino acids. CDR1 is SGHVS, CDR2 FNYEAQ, per germline. Trimming stripped 1 base from V and 7 bases from J, with 6 bases between. CDR3 sequence (DNA): TGTGCCAGCAGCTTAGAGGGGAATACGCAGTATTTT. Translating gives CASSLEGNTQYF.

The rearrangement joins TRBV10-2 to TRBJ2-1, with TRBD2 matching 8 bases. V gave up 6 bases and J gave up 7 bases; unmatched junction bases: 8. Germline V gives CDR1 WSHSY, CDR2 SAAADI. This CDR3 is 14 amino acids long. The CDR3 sequence is CASRTSGRSNEQFF. CDR3 DNA: TGCGCCAGCAGGACAAGCGGGAGATCAAATGAGCAGTTCTTC.

This chain links TRBV10-3 with TRBJ2-5; D is possibly TRBD2 (6 bases). The germline V and J ends were trimmed by 1 base and 5 bases, with 11 bases remaining between them. This CDR3 is 14 amino acids long. The germline gives CDR1 ENHRY, CDR2 SYGVKD. DNA for the CDR3: TGTGCCATCAGTGAGTGGGCAGGGAGGGAGACCCAGTACTTC. It translates to CAISEWAGRETQYF.

V gene TRBV19 combines with J gene TRBJ1-2, with 12 bases identical to TRBD1. The CDR3 is 15 amino acids. The germline V gene encodes CDR1 LNHDA and CDR2 SQIVND (reference sequence). The junction had 5 bases not matched to a gene; V was cut back by 7 bases and J by 2 bases. CDR3 bases: TGTGCCAGTACCCCTGGGACAGGGGGCAACTATGGCTACACCTTC. Translated, it gives CASTPGTGGNYGYTF.

The J gene is TRBJ1-1, the V gene TRBV7-8; D may be TRBD1 (5 bases). Deletions cut 0 bases from V and 1 base from J, with 9 bases between. The CDR3 covers 15 residues. Germline V gene lookup returns CDR1 SGHVS and CDR2 FQNEAQ. CDR3 sequence (DNA): TGTGCCAGCAGCTTAGCAGGGGCGCGGAACACTGAAGCTTTCTTT. It specifies CASSLAGARNTEAFF.

This clone was detected only a few times. This chain uses TRBV29-1 with TRBJ1-5, with no clear D. CDR3 size: 14 residues. Germline V gene lookup returns CDR1 SQVTM and CDR2 ANQGSEA. Trimming left V 6 bases short and J 5 bases short, with 17 bases between. The CDR3 coding sequence is TGCAGCGTAAGCCCCTCGGGTCGTGATCAGCCCCAGCATTTT. Its translation: CSVSPSGRDQPQHF.

The rearrangement links TRBV19 to TRBJ2-1; D remains ambiguous. CDR1 LNHDA and CDR2 SQIVND come from the germline V gene (reference sequence). Trimming removed 3 bases from V and 0 bases from J, with 15 bases in between. The length of the CDR3 is 17 residues. The CDR3 reads CASSMLQTTSSYNEQFF. The CDR3 nucleotides read TGTGCCAGTAGTATGCTACAGACCACAAGCTCCTACAATGAGCAGTTCTTC.

The rearrangement uses TRBV5-1 and TRBJ1-5; D ambiguous. There are 15 residues in the CDR3. Germline V gene lookup returns CDR1 SGHRS and CDR2 YFSETQ. The germline V and J ends were trimmed by 7 bases and 3 bases, with 17 bases remaining between them. CDR3 bases: TGCGCCAGCTCCTCCGGGATGGGAGCCAATCAGCCCCAGCATTTT. Residues: CASSSGMGANQPQHF.

The chain couples TRBV29-1 to TRBJ2-3, with unresolved D. Germline V CDR1 and CDR2: SQVTM, ANQGSEA. The CDR3 is 11 amino acids. Between the trimmed V and J ends, which lost 4 bases and 5 bases, there was a span of 7 bases. CDR3 DNA sequence: TGCAGCGTTGGACATTTAGATACGCAGTATTTT. Amino acid sequence: CSVGHLDTQYF.